This T cell receptor beta chain derives from a study of shared clonotypes between healthy human individuals. The V end was cut by 2 bases, the J end by 5 bases, with 15 bases between. CDR1 is SGHDT and CDR2 is YYEEEE in the germline V gene. The CDR3 runs to 15 residues. In regard to this clone: A far bigger clonotype differs at one base, so this is likely a read error.

Assay used: immunoSEQ multiplex PCR; TCRdb lists only in-frame clones, some missing. The sample shows some 300,000 clones, 70% to 75% of them seen only once. This clonotype was sampled from a man aged 25 to 45 in good health. The chain combines TRBV5-6 with TRBJ2-3; D is perhaps TRBD2 (6 bases). The sequenced material came from memory CD4+ T cells sorted from blood. Stated subset: CD45RA-negative fraction. The CDR3 protein is CASSLGWREIDTQYF. The CDR3 nucleotides are TGTGCCAGCAGCTTAGGGTGGCGGGAAATAGATACGCAGTATTTT.